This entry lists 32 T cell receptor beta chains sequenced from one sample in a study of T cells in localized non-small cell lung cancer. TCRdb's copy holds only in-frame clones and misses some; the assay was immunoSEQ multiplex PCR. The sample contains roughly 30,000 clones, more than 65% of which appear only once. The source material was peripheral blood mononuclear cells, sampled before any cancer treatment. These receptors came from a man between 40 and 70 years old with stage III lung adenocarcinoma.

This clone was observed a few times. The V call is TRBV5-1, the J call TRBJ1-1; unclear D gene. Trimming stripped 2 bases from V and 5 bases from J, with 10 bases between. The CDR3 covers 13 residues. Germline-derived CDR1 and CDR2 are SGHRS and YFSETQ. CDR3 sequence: CASSFDGKTEAFF. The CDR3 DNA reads TGCGCCAGCAGCTTCGACGGGAAAACTGAAGCTTTCTTT.

The CDR3 loop reads CASSGQGYGYTF. CDR3 DNA sequence: TGTGCCAGTAGTGGTCAGGGATATGGCTACACCTTC. This chain uses TRBV19 with TRBJ1-2; tentatively, D is TRBD1 (5 bases). CDR3 size: 12 residues. From germline, CDR1 is LNHDA and CDR2 SQIVND (reference sequence). V was pared by 5 bases and J by 5 bases, with 9 bases between.

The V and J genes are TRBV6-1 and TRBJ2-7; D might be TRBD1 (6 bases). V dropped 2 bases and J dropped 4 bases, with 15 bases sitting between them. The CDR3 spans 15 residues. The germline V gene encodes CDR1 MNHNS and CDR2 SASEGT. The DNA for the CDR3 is TGTGCCAGCAGTGAATCTGGGGGCAGTTGGTACGAGCAGTACGTC. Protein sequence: CASSESGGSWYEQYV.

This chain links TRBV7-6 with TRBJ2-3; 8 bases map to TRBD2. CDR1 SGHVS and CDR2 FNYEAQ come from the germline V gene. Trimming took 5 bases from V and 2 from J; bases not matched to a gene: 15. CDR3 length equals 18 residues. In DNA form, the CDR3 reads TGTGCCAGCAGCCCAGCAAGCAGGCGGGGGGTAGTCACAGATACGCAGTATTTT. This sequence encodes CASSPASRRGVVTDTQYF.

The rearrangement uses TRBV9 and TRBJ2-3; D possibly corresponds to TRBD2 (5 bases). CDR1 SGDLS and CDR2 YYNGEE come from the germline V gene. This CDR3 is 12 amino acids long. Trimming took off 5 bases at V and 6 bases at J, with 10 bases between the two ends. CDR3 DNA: TGTGCCAGCAGGTCAGGAGGCGATACGCAGTATTTT. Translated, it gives CASRSGGDTQYF.

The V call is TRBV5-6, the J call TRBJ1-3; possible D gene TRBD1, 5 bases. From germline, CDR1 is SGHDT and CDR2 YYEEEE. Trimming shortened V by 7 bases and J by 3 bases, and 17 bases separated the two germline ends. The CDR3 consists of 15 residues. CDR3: CASLLSGPGGNTIYF. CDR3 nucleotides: TGTGCCAGCCTCCTCTCGGGGCCCGGTGGAAACACCATATATTTT.

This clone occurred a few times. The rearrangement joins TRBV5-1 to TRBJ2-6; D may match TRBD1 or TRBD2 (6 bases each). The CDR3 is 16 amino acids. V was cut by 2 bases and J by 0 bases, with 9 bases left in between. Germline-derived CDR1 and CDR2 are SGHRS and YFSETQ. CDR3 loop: CASSFGGPSGANVLTF. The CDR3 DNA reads TGCGCCAGCAGCTTCGGGGGCCCCTCTGGGGCCAACGTCCTGACTTTC.

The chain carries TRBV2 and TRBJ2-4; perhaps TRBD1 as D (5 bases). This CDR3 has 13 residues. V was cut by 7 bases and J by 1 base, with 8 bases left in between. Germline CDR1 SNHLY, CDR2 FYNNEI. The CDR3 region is CASKGWAKNIQYF. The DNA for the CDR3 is TGTGCCAGCAAGGGGTGGGCCAAAAACATTCAGTACTTC.

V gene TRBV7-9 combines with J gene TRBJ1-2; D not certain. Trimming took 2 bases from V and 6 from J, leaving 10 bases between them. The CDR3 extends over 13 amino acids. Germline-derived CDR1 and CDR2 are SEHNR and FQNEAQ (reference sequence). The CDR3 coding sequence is TGTGCCAGCAGCTTAACTAATGAAGATGGCTACACCTTC. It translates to CASSLTNEDGYTF.

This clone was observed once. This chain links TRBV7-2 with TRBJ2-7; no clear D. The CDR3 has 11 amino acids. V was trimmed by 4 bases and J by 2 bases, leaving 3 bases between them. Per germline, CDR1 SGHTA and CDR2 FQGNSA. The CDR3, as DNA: TGTGCCAGCAGCTACACCTACGAGCAGTACTTC. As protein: CASSYTYEQYF.

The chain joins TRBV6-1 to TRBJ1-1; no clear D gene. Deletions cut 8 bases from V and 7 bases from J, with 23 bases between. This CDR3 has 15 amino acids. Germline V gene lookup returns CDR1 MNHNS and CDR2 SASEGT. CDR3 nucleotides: TGTGCCAGCTTTCGAGCCCCGGGGAGGGAGATTGAAGCTTTCTTT. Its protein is CASFRAPGREIEAFF.

This CDR3 reads CASSSIPGTGGAGEKLFF. The CDR3 coding sequence is TGCGCCAGCAGCTCAATTCCCGGGACAGGGGGCGCAGGAGAAAAACTGTTTTTT. The chain couples TRBV5-1 to TRBJ1-4, with TRBD1 matching over 12 bases. CDR1 and CDR2 from the germline V gene are SGHRS and YFSETQ. This CDR3 spans 18 amino acids. Trimming at V came to 3 bases and at J to 8 bases, leaving 14 bases not matched to a gene.

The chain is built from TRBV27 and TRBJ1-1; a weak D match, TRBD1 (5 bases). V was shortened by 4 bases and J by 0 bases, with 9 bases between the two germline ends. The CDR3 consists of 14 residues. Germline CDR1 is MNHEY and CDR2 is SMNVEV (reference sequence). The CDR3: CASSSPGLNTEAFF. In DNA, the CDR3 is TGTGCCAGCAGTTCCCCGGGGCTGAACACTGAAGCTTTCTTT.

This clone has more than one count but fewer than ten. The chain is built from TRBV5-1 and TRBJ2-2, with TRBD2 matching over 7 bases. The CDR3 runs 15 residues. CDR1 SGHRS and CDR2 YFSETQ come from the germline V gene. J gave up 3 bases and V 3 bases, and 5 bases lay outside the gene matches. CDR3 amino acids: CASSSSGAYTGELFF. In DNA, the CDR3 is TGCGCCAGCAGCTCGAGCGGGGCCTACACCGGGGAGCTGTTTTTT.

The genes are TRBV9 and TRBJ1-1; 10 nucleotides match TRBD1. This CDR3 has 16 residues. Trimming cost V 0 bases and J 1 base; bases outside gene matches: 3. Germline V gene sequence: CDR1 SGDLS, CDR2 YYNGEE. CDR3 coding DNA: TGTGCCAGCAGCGTAGTGGGGACAGGGGAGAACACTGAAGCTTTCTTT. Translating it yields CASSVVGTGENTEAFF.

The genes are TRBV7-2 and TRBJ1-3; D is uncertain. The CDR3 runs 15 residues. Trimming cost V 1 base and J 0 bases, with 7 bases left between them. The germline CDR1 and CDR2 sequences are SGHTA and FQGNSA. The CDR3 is CASSLGGTSGNTIYF. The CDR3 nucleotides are TGTGCCAGCAGCTTAGGGGGAACCTCTGGAAACACCATATATTTT.

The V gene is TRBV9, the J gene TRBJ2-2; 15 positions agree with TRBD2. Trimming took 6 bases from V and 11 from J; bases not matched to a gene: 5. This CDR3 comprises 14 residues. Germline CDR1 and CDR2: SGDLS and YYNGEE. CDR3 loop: CASKVGLAGGELFF. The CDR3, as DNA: TGTGCCAGCAAGGTGGGACTAGCGGGAGGAGAGCTGTTTTTT.

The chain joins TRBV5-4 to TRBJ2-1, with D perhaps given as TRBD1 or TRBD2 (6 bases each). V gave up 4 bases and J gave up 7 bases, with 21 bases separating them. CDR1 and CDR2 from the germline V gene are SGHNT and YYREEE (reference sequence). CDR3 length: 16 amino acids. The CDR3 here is CASSPPPGAAGNEQFF. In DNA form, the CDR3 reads TGTGCCAGCAGCCCCCCGCCGGGGGCGGCAGGGAATGAGCAGTTCTTC. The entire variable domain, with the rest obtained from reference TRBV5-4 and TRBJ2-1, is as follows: ETGVTQSPTHLIKTRGQQVTLRCSSQSGHNTVSWYQQALGQGPQFIFQYYREEENGRGNFPPRFSGLQFPNYSSELNVNALELDDSALYLCASSPPPGAAGNEQFFGPGTRLTVL.

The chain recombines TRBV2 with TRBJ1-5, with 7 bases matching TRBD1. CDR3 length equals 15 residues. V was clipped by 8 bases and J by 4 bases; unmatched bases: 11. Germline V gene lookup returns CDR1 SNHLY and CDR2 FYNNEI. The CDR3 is CASGQDPGQNQPQHF. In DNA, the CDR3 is TGTGCCAGCGGCCAGGACCCGGGACAGAATCAGCCCCAGCATTTT.

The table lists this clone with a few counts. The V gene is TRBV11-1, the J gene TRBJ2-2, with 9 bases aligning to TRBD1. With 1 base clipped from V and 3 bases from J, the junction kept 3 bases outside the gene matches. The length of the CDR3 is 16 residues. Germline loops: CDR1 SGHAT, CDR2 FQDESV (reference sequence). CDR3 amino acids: CASSLEQGAHTGELFF. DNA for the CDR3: TGTGCCAGCAGCTTAGAACAGGGGGCTCACACCGGGGAGCTGTTTTTT.

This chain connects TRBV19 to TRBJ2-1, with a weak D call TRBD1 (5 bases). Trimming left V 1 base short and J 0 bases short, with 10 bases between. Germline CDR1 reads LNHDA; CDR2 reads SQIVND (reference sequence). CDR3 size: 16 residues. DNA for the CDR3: TGTGCCAGTAGTATAGCAGGGTCTGGCTCCTACAATGAGCAGTTCTTC. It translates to CASSIAGSGSYNEQFF.

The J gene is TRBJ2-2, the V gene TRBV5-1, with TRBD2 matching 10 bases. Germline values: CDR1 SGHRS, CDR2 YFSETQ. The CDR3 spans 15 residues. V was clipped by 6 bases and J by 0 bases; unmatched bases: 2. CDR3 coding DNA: TGCGCCAGCACGCTAGCGGGGGCGAACACCGGGGAGCTGTTTTTT. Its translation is CASTLAGANTGELFF.

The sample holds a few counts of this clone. This CDR3 is CASSLELMNTEAFF. CDR3 nucleotides: TGTGCCAGCAGTTTAGAGCTCATGAACACTGAAGCTTTCTTT. The rearrangement uses TRBV28 and TRBJ1-1; D is unresolved. The CDR3 contains 14 residues. Looked up from germline, CDR1 is MDHEN and CDR2 is SYDVKM. Trimming cost V 2 bases and J 0 bases, with 7 bases left between them.

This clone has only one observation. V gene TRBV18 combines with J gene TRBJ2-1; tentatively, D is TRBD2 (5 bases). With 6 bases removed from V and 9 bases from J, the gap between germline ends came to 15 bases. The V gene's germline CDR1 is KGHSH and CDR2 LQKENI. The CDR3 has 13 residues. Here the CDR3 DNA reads TGTGCCAGCTCCCCCGAGAGGGAAGGTGAGCAGTTCTTC. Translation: CASSPEREGEQFF.

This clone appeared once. The CDR3 sequence: CASNRGATSKETQYF. The CDR3 nucleotides read TGCGCCAGCAACCGAGGGGCAACCTCCAAGGAGACCCAGTACTTC. This chain uses TRBV5-1 with TRBJ2-5, with D perhaps matching TRBD1 or TRBD2 (5 bases each). Germline-derived CDR1 and CDR2 are SGHRS and YFSETQ. The CDR3 extends over 15 amino acids. V gave up 6 bases and J gave up 5 bases, with 20 bases separating them.

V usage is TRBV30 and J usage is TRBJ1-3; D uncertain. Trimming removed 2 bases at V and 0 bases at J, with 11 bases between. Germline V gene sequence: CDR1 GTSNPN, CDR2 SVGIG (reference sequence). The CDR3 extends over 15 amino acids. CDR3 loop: CAWSPRALSGNTIYF. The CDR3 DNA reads TGTGCCTGGAGTCCGCGGGCCCTCTCTGGAAACACCATATATTTT.

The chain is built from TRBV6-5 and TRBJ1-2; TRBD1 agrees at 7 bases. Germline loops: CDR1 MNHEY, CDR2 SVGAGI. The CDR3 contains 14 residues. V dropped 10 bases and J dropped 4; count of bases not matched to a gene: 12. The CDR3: CATGRGTEPYGYTF. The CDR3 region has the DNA TGTGCCACAGGGAGAGGGACAGAGCCCTATGGCTACACCTTC.

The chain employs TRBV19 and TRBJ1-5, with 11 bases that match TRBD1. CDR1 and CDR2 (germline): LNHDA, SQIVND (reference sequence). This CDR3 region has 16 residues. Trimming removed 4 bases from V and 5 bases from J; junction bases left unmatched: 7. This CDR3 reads CASSTSTDRGHQPQHF. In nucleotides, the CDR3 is TGTGCCAGTAGTACAAGTACGGACAGGGGGCATCAGCCCCAGCATTTT.

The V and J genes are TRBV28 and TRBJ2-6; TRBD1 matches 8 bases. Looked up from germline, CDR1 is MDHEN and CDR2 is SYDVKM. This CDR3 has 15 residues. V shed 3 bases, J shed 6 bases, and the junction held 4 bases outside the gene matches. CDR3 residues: CASSFRGRAANVLTF. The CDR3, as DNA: TGTGCCAGCAGTTTCAGGGGGCGCGCGGCCAACGTCCTGACTTTC.

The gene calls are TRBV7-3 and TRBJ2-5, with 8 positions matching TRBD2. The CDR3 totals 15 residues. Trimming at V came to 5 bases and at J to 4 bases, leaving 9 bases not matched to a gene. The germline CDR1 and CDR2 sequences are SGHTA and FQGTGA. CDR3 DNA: TGTGCCAGCAGCCCCGGGACTAGTCTTGGAGAGACCCAGTACTTC. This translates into CASSPGTSLGETQYF. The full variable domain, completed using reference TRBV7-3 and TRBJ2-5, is GAGVSQTPSNKVTEKGKYVELRCDPISGHTALYWYRQSLGQGPEFLIYFQGTGAADDSGLPNDRFFAVRPEGSVSTLKIQRTERGDSAVYLCASSPGTSLGETQYFGPGTRLLVL.

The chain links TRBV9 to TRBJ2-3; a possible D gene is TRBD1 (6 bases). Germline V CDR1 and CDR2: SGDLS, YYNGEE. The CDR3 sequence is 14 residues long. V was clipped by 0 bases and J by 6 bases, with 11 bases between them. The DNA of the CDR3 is TGTGCCAGCAGCGTAGGAGGGGGTGGCGATACGCAGTATTTT. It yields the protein CASSVGGGGDTQYF.

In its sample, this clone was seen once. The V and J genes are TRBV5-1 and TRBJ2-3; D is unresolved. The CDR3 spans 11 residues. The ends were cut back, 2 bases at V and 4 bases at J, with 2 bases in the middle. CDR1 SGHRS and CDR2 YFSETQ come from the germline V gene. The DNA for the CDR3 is TGCGCCAGCAGCTTTGCAGATACGCAGTATTTT. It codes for CASSFADTQYF.